A single T cell receptor beta chain is shown here with its context. Its antigen remains unidentified. Use of 60 Vbeta and 13 Jbeta primers characterized the PCR. This table comes from immunoSEQ multiplex PCR, and its TCRdb copy is limited to in-frame clones, with some not included. Of roughly 120,000 clones listed, around 64% are singletons. J lost 4 bases, V lost 2 bases, and 7 bases had no gene match. The length of the CDR3 is 15 residues. Germline assignment: CDR1 SNHLY and CDR2 FYNNEI. The data stem from a study of cytomegalovirus exposure and HLA in healthy donors. Study findings and constraints: 87-base-pair reads could not separate some V segments, including TRBV6-2 and TRBV6-3. Being productive about 90% or about 30% of the time was typical of most TCR beta V segments in an earlier analysis. Most CMV-associated TCR beta chains appeared HLA-restricted in a later analysis.

It was healthy bone marrow donors who served as donors. Sequencing input: PBMCs. The sequence derives from a man aged 30-40 years in good health and CMV-seropositive. The chain uses TRBV2 and TRBJ1-2; 7 positions agree with TRBD1. In DNA, the CDR3 is TGTGCCAGCAGTGAATCCCTGAAGGGGGCCTATGGCTACACCTTC. Translated: CASSESLKGAYGYTF.